This T cell receptor beta chain was recorded in a study of blood T cell repertoires in COVID-19. Looking at the study overall: Sites in the United States, Italy and Spain provided acute and convalescent COVID-19 samples. T cells, B-cell-depleted T cells, or PBMCs supplied cDNA or gDNA.

Original data processing: Reference gene primers were amplified, and this amplification served to estimate nucleated cell counts. Method: immunoSEQ multiplex PCR; TCRdb's copy keeps in-frame clones and lacks some. V and J calls and clone size are copied from that table; D and trimming were computed from the DNA. The profile shows approximately 65,000 clones, approximately 93% of them singletons. V lost 2 bases to trimming and J lost 0 bases, with 6 bases between them. CDR3 length: 15 amino acids. Germline V gene sequence: CDR1 SGDLS, CDR2 YYNGEE. The receptor was derived from a man between 65 and 80 years old with active COVID-19. The sequenced sample consisted of peripheral blood. This chain links TRBV9 with TRBJ2-6; TRBD1 might be the D (5 bases). Here the CDR3 reads CASSVTDSGANVLTF. The CDR3 coding sequence is TGTGCCAGCAGCGTGACAGACTCTGGGGCCAACGTCCTGACTTTC.